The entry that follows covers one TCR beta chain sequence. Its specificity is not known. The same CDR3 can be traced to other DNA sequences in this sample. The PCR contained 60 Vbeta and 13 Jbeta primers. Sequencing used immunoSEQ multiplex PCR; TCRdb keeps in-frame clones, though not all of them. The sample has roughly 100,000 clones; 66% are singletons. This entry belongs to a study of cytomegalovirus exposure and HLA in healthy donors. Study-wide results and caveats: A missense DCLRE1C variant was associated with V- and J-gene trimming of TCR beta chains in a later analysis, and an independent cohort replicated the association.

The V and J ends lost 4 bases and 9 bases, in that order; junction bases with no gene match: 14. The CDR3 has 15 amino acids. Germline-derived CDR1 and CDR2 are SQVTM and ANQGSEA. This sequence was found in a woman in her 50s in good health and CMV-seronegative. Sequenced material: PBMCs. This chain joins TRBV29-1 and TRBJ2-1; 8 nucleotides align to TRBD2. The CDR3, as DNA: TGCAGCGTTGGGCCTTTTGAGAGCGGGAGTGTTGAGCAGTTCTTC. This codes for CSVGPFESGSVEQFF.